This record concerns one T cell receptor (beta chain) sequence. Its specificity is unknown. Clones were read by immunoSEQ multiplex PCR, and TCRdb kept only the in-frame ones, dropping some. The sample has millions of clones, over 90% seen once. This sample stems from a study of shared clonotypes between healthy human individuals. Findings of the study overall: Naive subsets generally exceeded memory subsets in estimated richness.

The CDR3 contains 15 residues. Germline CDR1 is MNHEY and CDR2 is SMNVEV (reference sequence). V gave up 3 bases and J gave up 4 bases; unmatched junction bases: 5. V and J are TRBV27 and TRBJ2-3, with 9 bases fitting TRBD2. The sequenced sample consisted of naive CD4+ T cells from PBMCs. As to subset: CD45RA+ positively selected. This clonotype was sampled from a man between 18 and 35 years old in good health. Some clones in this sample may be carry-over from other donors' samples. The CDR3 coding sequence is TGTGCCAGCAGTTTGGGACTAGCTCACGCAGATACGCAGTATTTT. This translates into CASSLGLAHADTQYF.